These T cell receptor beta chains were read from a single sample in a study of control samples from healthy donors and cancer patients. Produced via immunoSEQ multiplex PCR; TCRdb's table is partial and in-frame only. The sample lists about 120,000 clones, 88% occurring once. Sequences were obtained from PBMCs. The receptors stem from a woman aged 55-75 years with lung cancer. CDR3s include the opening cysteine and the closing phenylalanine or tryptophan. A D gene is named only where the DNA matches it firmly. Rows may omit the clone size; those that give it use once, few, many or a size class.

v_call: TRBV29-1; d_call: NA; j_call: TRBJ1-5; clone_size: NA; cdr3_nt: TGCAGCGTCGGGACACATAGCAATCAGCCCCAGCATTTT; cdr3_aa: CSVGTHSNQPQHF
v_call: TRBV5-1; d_call: TRBD1; j_call: TRBJ2-1; clone_size: once; cdr3_nt: TGCGCCAGCAGCTCCTCCGGGACAGACTACAATGAGCAGTTCTTC; cdr3_aa: CASSSSGTDYNEQFF
v_call: TRBV7-2; d_call: NA; j_call: TRBJ1-5; clone_size: NA; cdr3_nt: TGTGCCAGCAGCTTAGAACACCTTGGCAATCAGCCCCAGCATTTT; cdr3_aa: CASSLEHLGNQPQHF
v_call: TRBV5-1; d_call: NA; j_call: TRBJ2-3; clone_size: NA; cdr3_nt: TGCGCCAGCAGCTTGGGCGGGCGGACCACAGATACGCAGTATTTT; cdr3_aa: CASSLGGRTTDTQYF
v_call: TRBV4-1; d_call: NA; j_call: TRBJ2-2; clone_size: NA; cdr3_nt: TGCGCCAGCAGCCACGTCATACAGGGCACCGGGGAGCTGTTTTTT; cdr3_aa: CASSHVIQGTGELFF
v_call: TRBV7-2; d_call: NA; j_call: TRBJ2-7; clone_size: NA; cdr3_nt: TGTGCCAGCAGCTTTACGGGGCCCAGGAGCTCCTACGAGCAGTACTTC; cdr3_aa: CASSFTGPRSSYEQYF
v_call: TRBV5-1; d_call: NA; j_call: TRBJ2-5; clone_size: NA; cdr3_nt: TGCGCCAGCAGCTTTACAGGGCAAGAGACCCAGTACTTC; cdr3_aa: CASSFTGQETQYF
v_call: TRBV29-1; d_call: NA; j_call: TRBJ1-1; clone_size: NA; cdr3_nt: TGCAGCTTTGGACACCCCACTGAAGCTTTCTTT; cdr3_aa: CSFGHPTEAFF
v_call: TRBV6-1; d_call: NA; j_call: TRBJ2-7; clone_size: NA; cdr3_nt: TGTGCCAGCAGCCGGGACTCCGGTTTCTACGAGCAGTACTTC; cdr3_aa: CASSRDSGFYEQYF
v_call: TRBV7-2; d_call: NA; j_call: TRBJ1-6; clone_size: NA; cdr3_nt: TGTGCCAGCACCCAAGGGGGGAATTCACCCCTCCACTTT; cdr3_aa: CASTQGGNSPLHF
v_call: TRBV12-3/TRBV12-4; d_call: NA; j_call: TRBJ1-2; clone_size: NA; cdr3_nt: TGTGCCAGCAGTTTCCTATACTATGGCTACACCTTC; cdr3_aa: CASSFLYYGYTF
v_call: TRBV18; d_call: NA; j_call: TRBJ1-1; clone_size: NA; cdr3_nt: TGTGCCAGCTCACAAGGTTTTCAGGAGATGAACACTGAAGCTTTCTTT; cdr3_aa: CASSQGFQEMNTEAFF
v_call: TRBV5-1; d_call: TRBD2; j_call: TRBJ2-3; clone_size: NA; cdr3_nt: TGCGCCAGCAGCTTGGACCAAGGACTAGCGGGGGGGAGCACAGATACGCAGTATTTT; cdr3_aa: CASSLDQGLAGGSTDTQYF
v_call: TRBV2; d_call: NA; j_call: TRBJ1-2; clone_size: NA; cdr3_nt: TGTGCCAGCAGTGAAGCGGGACATAGCTATGGCTACACCTTC; cdr3_aa: CASSEAGHSYGYTF
v_call: TRBV6-5; d_call: TRBD1; j_call: TRBJ1-6; clone_size: NA; cdr3_nt: TGTGCCAGCAGCGCGCGGGACAGCGGGAATTCACCCCTCCACTTT; cdr3_aa: CASSARDSGNSPLHF
v_call: TRBV19; d_call: TRBD2; j_call: TRBJ2-1; clone_size: NA; cdr3_nt: TGTGCCAGTAGTATAGGAAGCGGGAGCTACAATGAGCAGTTCTTC; cdr3_aa: CASSIGSGSYNEQFF
v_call: TRBV7-8; d_call: NA; j_call: TRBJ1-2; clone_size: NA; cdr3_nt: TGTGCCAGCAGCTTAGAAGCAGGGGAAGGCTACACCTTC; cdr3_aa: CASSLEAGEGYTF
v_call: TRBV5-1; d_call: NA; j_call: TRBJ1-3; clone_size: NA; cdr3_nt: TGCGCCAGCGACCACCGCCTCGAGGGGGGAAACACCATATATTTT; cdr3_aa: CASDHRLEGGNTIYF
v_call: TRBV19; d_call: TRBD1; j_call: TRBJ1-1; clone_size: NA; cdr3_nt: TGTGCCAGTAGTGGGACAGGGGGCACTGAAGCTTTCTTT; cdr3_aa: CASSGTGGTEAFF
v_call: TRBV3-1/TRBV3-2; d_call: NA; j_call: TRBJ1-5; clone_size: NA; cdr3_nt: TGTGCCAGCAGCCAAGATGTAGGGGGCAATCAGCCCCAGCATTTT; cdr3_aa: CASSQDVGGNQPQHF
v_call: TRBV14; d_call: TRBD1; j_call: TRBJ1-1; clone_size: NA; cdr3_nt: TGTGCCAGCAGCCAATACAAGGGGGCGGTTGAAGCTTTCTTT; cdr3_aa: CASSQYKGAVEAFF
v_call: TRBV19; d_call: TRBD2; j_call: TRBJ2-3; clone_size: NA; cdr3_nt: TGTGCCAGTAGTATGCCACTAGCGGGAGGACTAGATACGCAGTATTTT; cdr3_aa: CASSMPLAGGLDTQYF
v_call: TRBV20-1; d_call: NA; j_call: TRBJ1-1; clone_size: once; cdr3_nt: TGCAGTGCTAGTTCAGGGCAAGCTGAAGCTTTCTTT; cdr3_aa: CSASSGQAEAFF
v_call: TRBV7-2; d_call: TRBD2; j_call: TRBJ2-1; clone_size: NA; cdr3_nt: TGTGCCAGCAGCTGGCTAGCGGGAGGTGGTAGTGAGCAGTTCTTC; cdr3_aa: CASSWLAGGGSEQFF
v_call: TRBV19; d_call: NA; j_call: TRBJ1-6; clone_size: NA; cdr3_nt: TGTGCCAGTAGTTTCGCTGCGGCAAGAGATTCACCCCTCCACTTT; cdr3_aa: CASSFAAARDSPLHF
v_call: TRBV6-5; d_call: NA; j_call: TRBJ2-1; clone_size: once; cdr3_nt: TGTGCCAGCAGTTCCGGACTGTTGCAAGACTACAATGAGCAGTTCTTC; cdr3_aa: CASSSGLLQDYNEQFF
v_call: TRBV19; d_call: NA; j_call: TRBJ1-5; clone_size: NA; cdr3_nt: TGTGCCAGTAGTATAGATGGACAGAACAATCAGCCCCAGCATTTT; cdr3_aa: CASSIDGQNNQPQHF
v_call: TRBV27; d_call: TRBD2; j_call: TRBJ2-3; clone_size: NA; cdr3_nt: TGTGCCAGCAGTTCAACTAGCGGGGGAACCTCCTATTTT; cdr3_aa: CASSSTSGGTSYF
v_call: TRBV19; d_call: TRBD2; j_call: TRBJ2-2; clone_size: once; cdr3_nt: TGTGCCAGTAGTACCCGGGGACTAGCGGGAGGGCCCCACACCGGGGAGCTGTTTTTT; cdr3_aa: CASSTRGLAGGPHTGELFF